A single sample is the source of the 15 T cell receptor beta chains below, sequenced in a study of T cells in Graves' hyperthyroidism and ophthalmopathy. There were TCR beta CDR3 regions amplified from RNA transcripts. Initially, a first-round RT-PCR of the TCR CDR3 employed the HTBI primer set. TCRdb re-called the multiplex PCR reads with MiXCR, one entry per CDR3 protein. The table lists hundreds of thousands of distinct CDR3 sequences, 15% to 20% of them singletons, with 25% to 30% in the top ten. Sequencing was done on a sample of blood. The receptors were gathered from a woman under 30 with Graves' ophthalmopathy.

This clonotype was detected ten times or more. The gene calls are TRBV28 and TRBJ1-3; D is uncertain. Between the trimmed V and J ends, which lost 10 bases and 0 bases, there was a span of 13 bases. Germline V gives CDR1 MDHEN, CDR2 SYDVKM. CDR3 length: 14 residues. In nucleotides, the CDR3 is TGTGCCACCGTTCGTGTTAACTCTGGAAACACCATATATTTT. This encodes CATVRVNSGNTIYF.

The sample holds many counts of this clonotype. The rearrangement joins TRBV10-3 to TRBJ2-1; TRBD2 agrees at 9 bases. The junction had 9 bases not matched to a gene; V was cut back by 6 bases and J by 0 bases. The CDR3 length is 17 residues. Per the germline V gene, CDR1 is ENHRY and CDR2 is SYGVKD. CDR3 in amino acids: CAIRPPSGETSYNEQFF. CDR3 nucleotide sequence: TGTGCCATCAGACCACCTAGCGGGGAGACCTCCTACAATGAGCAGTTCTTC.

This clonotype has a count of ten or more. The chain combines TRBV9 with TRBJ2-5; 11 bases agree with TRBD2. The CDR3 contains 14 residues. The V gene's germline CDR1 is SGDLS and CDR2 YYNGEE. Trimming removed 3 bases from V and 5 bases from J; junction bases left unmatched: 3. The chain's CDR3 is CASSDSGGAETQYF. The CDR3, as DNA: TGTGCCAGCAGCGATAGCGGGGGGGCCGAGACCCAGTACTTC.

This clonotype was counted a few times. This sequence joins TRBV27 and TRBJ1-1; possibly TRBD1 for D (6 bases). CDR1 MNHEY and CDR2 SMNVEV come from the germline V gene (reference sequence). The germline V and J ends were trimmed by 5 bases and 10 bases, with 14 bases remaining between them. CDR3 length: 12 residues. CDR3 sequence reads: CASSPGGRRAFF. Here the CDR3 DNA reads TGTGCCAGCAGTCCTGGGGGGCGGCGAGCTTTCTTT.

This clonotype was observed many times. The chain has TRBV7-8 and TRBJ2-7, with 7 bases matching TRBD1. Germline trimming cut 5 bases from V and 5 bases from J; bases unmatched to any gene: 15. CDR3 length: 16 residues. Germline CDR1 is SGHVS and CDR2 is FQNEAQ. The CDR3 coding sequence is TGTGCCAGCAGCCCCCCACGACAGGGAATTGTCCACGAGCAGTACTTC. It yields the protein CASSPPRQGIVHEQYF. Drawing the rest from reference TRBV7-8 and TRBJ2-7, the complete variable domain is GAGVSQSPRYKVAKRGQDVALRCDPISGHVSLFWYQQALGQGPEFLTYFQNEAQLDKSGLPSDRFFAERPEGSVSTLKIQRTQQEDSAVYLCASSPPRQGIVHEQYFGPGTRLTVT.

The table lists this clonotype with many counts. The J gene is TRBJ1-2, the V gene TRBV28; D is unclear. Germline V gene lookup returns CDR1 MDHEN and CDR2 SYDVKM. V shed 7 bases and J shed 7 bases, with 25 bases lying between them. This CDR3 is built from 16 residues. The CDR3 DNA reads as TGTGCCAGCATCCCGGGCCTATCCCGAACCTCTTCTGGCTACACCTTC. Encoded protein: CASIPGLSRTSSGYTF.

The chain's CDR3 is CASSLRKSTGTGGSRQPQHF. The CDR3 DNA sequence: TGTGCCAGCAGCCTGAGAAAATCGACCGGGACAGGGGGAAGTCGGCAGCCCCAGCATTTT. This chain connects TRBV6-1 to TRBJ1-5, with 11 bases matching TRBD1. After removal of 6 bases from V and 7 bases from J, the junction contained 23 bases not matched to a gene. Germline loops: CDR1 MNHNS, CDR2 SASEGT. This CDR3 spans 20 amino acids.

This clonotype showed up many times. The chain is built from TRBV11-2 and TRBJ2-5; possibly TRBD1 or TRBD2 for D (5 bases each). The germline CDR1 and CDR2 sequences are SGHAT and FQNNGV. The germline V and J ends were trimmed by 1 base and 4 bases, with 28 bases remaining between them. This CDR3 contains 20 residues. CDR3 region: CASSLAGTAGILVATETQYF. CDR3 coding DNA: TGTGCCAGCAGCTTAGCAGGGACGGCAGGGATCTTGGTAGCGACAGAGACCCAGTACTTC. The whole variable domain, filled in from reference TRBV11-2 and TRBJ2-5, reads EAGVAQSPRYKIIEKRQSVAFWCNPISGHATLYWYQQILGQGPKLLIQFQNNGVVDDSQLPKDRFSAERLKGVDSTLKIQPAKLEDSAVYLCASSLAGTAGILVATETQYFGPGTRLLVL.

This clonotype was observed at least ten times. The CDR3 region has the DNA TGCGCCAGCAGCCATATCGAACAGAGAAACACTGAAGCTTTCTTT. Protein: CASSHIEQRNTEAFF. The chain couples TRBV4-1 to TRBJ1-1; D call uncertain. CDR3 length equals 15 residues. Germline values: CDR1 MGHRA, CDR2 YSYEKL. V was shortened by 3 bases and J by 2 bases, with 13 bases between the two germline ends.

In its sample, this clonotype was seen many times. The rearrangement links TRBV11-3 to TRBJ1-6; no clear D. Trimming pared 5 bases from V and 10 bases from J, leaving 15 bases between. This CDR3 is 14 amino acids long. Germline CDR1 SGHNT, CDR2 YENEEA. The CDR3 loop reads CASSPDGRQSPLHF. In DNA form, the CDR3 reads TGTGCCAGCAGCCCGGACGGGAGGCAATCACCCCTCCACTTT.

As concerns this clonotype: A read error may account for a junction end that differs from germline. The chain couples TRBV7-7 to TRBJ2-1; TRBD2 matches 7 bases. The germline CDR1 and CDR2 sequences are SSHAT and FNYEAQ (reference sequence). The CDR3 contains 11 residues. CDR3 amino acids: CASRTSNEQFF. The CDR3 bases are TGTGCTAGCAGGACTAGCAATGAGCAGTTCTTC.

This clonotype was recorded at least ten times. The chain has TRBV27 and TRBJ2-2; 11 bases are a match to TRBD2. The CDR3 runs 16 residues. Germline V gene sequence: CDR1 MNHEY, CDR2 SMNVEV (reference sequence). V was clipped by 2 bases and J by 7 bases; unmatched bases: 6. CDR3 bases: TGTGCCAGCAGTTTACTAGCGGGAGGTCTCGGCGGGGAGCTGTTTTTT. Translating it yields CASSLLAGGLGGELFF.

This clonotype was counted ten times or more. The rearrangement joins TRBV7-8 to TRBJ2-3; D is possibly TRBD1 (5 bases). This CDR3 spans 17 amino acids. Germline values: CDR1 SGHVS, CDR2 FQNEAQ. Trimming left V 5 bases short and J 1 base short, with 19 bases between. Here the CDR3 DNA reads TGTGCCAGCAGCCCCCGGTTCCCGCAGGGTGGCACAGATACGCAGTATTTT. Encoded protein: CASSPRFPQGGTDTQYF.

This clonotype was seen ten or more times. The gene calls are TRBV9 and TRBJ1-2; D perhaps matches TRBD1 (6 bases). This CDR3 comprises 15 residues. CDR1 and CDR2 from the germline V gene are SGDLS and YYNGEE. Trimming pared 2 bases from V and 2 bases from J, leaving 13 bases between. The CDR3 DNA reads TGTGCCAGCAGCGTCGGGGGCAGGGACAACTATGGCTACACCTTC. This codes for CASSVGGRDNYGYTF.

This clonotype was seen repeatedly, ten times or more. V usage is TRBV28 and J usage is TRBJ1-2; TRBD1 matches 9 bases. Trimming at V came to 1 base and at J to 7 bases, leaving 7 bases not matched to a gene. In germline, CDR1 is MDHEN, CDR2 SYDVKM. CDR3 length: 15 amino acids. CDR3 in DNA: TGTGCCAGCAGTTTATCCGGGACAGGGACCGGTGGCTACACCTTC. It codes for CASSLSGTGTGGYTF.